This entry concerns a single TCR beta chain. Its antigen has not been determined. The record has no base qualities; no much larger clone is one base away. High-throughput TCR beta sequencing profiled peripheral blood CD8+ and CD4+ T cells from healthy donors, Susac syndrome patients and multiple sclerosis patients. Multiple sclerosis controls were treatment-naive patients with stable or active relapsing-remitting disease fulfilling revised McDonald criteria. Bulk CD8+ and CD4+ T cells were purified by magnetic negative isolation, whereas CD8+ TEMRA cells were enriched by FACS. Blood was collected in EDTA tubes and processed within 24 hours, with PBMCs isolated through density gradient centrifugation. PBMCs intended for TCR sequencing were frozen in liquid nitrogen and were later thawed in a 37 degrees C water bath. A purity of at least 90% was achieved for sorted or isolated CD4+, CD8+ and CD8+ TEMRA cells.

The data stem from a study of CD8 T cells in Susac syndrome (dated by TCRdb to the late 2010s). For the wider study: The study used repertoire sequencing to test whether antigen drove CD8+ T cell activation and differentiation in Susac syndrome. Results and caveats for the whole study, not just this receptor: The TCR sequencing and HLA analysis was acknowledged to have included a relatively small number of individuals.

RNA was extracted with the RNeasy kit and about 0.5 to 1 ug was reverse transcribed using random hexamers. The immunoSEQ multiplex PCR assay, which covers 54 Vbeta and 13 Jbeta segments, was used to amplify TCR beta CDR3 regions. Bias from PCR amplification was corrected by using a synthetic template baseline for primer optimization and for computational correction. The authors' pipeline ran thus. Reads were annotated to V, D and J genes according to IMGT and were analyzed with immunoSEQ Analyzer, with only productive sequences retained. Clonality was computed as one minus Shannon entropy normalized by log2 of the number of productive unique sequences. Public and private clones were assessed among the 100 most prevalent clones of each patient and control. Clones were defined as Susac-specific when absent from the healthy and MS cohorts, from roughly 1,000 published viral clones and from other ImmuneACCESS disease sequences. TCRdb trimmed public reads at Q25 via fastp, called clones via MiXCR and kept in-frame beta chains. Rows matching on CDR3 protein sequence are summarized as one entry with the most common DNA and genes. The authors' filters were not applied to this entry. Present in this sample are about 210,000 distinct CDR3 sequences, roughly 96% of which were seen just once. Jointly, the top ten make up 0.075% to 0.095% of the sample.

The CDR3 runs 16 amino acids, cysteine and phenylalanine included. CDR3 DNA is the only sequence kept; it has 48 bases, read in frame from the first base. From the germline V gene (reference sequence), CDR1 is SGHNT and CDR2 is YYREEE. Trimming removed 3 bases from V and 2 bases from J; the gene matches leave 1 base unexplained. Sequenced: CD4+ T cells from PBMCs. Recombination linked TRBV5-4 to TRBJ2-1; TRBD2 matches 14 bases in the middle. This TCR was recovered from a human donor with multiple sclerosis. The nucleotide sequence reads TGTGCCAGCAGCTGGGGACTAGCGGGAGCCTACAATGAGCAGTTCTTC. It codes for CASSWGLAGAYNEQFF. With all but the CDR3 taken from the reference TRBV5-4 and TRBJ2-1 genes, the full variable domain is: ETGVTQSPTHLIKTRGQQVTLRCSSQSGHNTVSWYQQALGQGPQFIFQYYREEENGRGNFPPRFSGLQFPNYSSELNVNALELDDSALYLCASSWGLAGAYNEQFFGPGTRLTVL.